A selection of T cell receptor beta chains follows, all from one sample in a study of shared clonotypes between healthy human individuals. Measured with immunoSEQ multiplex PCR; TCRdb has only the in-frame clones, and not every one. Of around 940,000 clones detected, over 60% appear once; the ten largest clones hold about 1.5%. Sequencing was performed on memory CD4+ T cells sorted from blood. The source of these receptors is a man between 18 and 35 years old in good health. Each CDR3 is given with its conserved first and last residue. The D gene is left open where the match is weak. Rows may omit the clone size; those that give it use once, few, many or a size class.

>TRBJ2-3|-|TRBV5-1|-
TGCGCCAGCAGCTTGGAGTCTGCAGTAACAGATACGCAGTATTTT
CASSLESAVTDTQYF
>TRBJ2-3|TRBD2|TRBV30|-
TGTGCCTCGAATGGCGGGACTAGCGGGAGGATTGGAACAGATACGCAGTATTTT
CASNGGTSGRIGTDTQYF
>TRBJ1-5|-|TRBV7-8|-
TGTGCCAGCAGCTTGGCGGGAGGACAGCCCCAGCATTTT
CASSLAGGQPQHF
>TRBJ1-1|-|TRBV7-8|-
TGTGCCAGCAGCTTAGTCCAGGGATCCTACACTGAAGCTTTCTTT
CASSLVQGSYTEAFF
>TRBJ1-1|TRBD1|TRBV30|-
TGTGCCTGGCGGGACAGGGGATGGGGAACTGAAGCTTTCTTT
CAWRDRGWGTEAFF
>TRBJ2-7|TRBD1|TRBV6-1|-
TGTGCCAGCAGTGACCCCAGACAGGGGGCCTACGAGCAGTACTTC
CASSDPRQGAYEQYF
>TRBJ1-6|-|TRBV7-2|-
TGTGCCAGCAGCTCCGGACCCTATTCACCCCTCCACTTT
CASSSGPYSPLHF
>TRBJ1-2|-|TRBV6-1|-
TGTGCCAGCAGTGGGTGGGGGTCTCGGTCTGACTCTGGCTACACCTTC
CASSGWGSRSDSGYTF
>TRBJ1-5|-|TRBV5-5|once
TGTGCCAGCAGACTCGTACTGGACAGCAATCAGCCCCAGCATTTT
CASRLVLDSNQPQHF
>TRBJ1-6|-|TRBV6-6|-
TGTGCCAGCAGTTACTCTCCAGACGCTGCCGCACCCCTCCACTTT
CASSYSPDAAAPLHF
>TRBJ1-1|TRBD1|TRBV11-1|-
TGTGCCAGCAGCTTAGCGGGGACAGGCGTGAACACTGAAGCTTTCTTT
CASSLAGTGVNTEAFF
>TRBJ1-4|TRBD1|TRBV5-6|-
TGTGCCAGCACGGGACAGGGCACAACTAATGAAAAACTGTTTTTT
CASTGQGTTNEKLFF
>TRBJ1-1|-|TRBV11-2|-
TGTGCCAGCAGCTTAGATCTATCAGGACGTGAAGCTTTCTTT
CASSLDLSGREAFF
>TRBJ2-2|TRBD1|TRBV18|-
TGTGCCAGCTCACGGTCGGGACAGACCTACACCGGGGAGCTGTTTTTT
CASSRSGQTYTGELFF
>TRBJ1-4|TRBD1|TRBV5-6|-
TGTGCCAGCAGCGGACAGGGTGGAAAACTGTTTTTT
CASSGQGGKLFF
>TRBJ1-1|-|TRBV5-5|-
TGTGCCAGCAGCTCTATTCCAGGGCCTGAAGCTTTCTTT
CASSSIPGPEAFF
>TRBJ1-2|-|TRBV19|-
TGTGCCAGTAGTAGGAGATGGGGAGAAGCTAACTATGGCTACACCTTC
CASSRRWGEANYGYTF
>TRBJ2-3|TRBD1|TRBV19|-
TGTGCCAGAGGGGGCTTGGGAGAGCGCACAGATACGCAGTATTTT
CARGGLGERTDTQYF
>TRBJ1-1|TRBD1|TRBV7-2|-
TGTGCCAGCAGCCAGCTGACAGGGTATGTAGGGACTGAAGCTTTCTTT
CASSQLTGYVGTEAFF
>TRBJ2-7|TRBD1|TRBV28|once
TGTGCCAGCAGTATGGGACAGGGGGTCTACGAGCAGTACTTC
CASSMGQGVYEQYF
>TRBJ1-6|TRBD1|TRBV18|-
TGTGCCAGCTCACCACAACAAGGGGGCGCGAATTCACCCCTCCACTTT
CASSPQQGGANSPLHF
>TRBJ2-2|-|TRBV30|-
TGTGCCTGGGGCTCGGTACTCGGGGAGCTGTTTTTT
CAWGSVLGELFF
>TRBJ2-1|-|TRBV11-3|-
TGTGCCAGCAGCCCTGGCGGGGGCCCATACAATGAGCAGTTCTTC
CASSPGGGPYNEQFF